The source of this T cell receptor beta chain is a study of T cells in Graves' hyperthyroidism and ophthalmopathy. Study-wide background: Initial diagnosis, before any treatment, was when peripheral blood was collected.

The investigators amplified TCR beta CDR3 regions from RNA transcripts. The study used the HTBI primer set for a first-round RT-PCR of the TCR CDR3. TCRdb reprocessed the multiplex PCR reads via MiXCR and lists one record per CDR3 protein. The top ten hold more than 60% of the sample, which has a few hundred thousand distinct CDR3 sequences, 25% seen once. There are a few counts of this clonotype. Germline lookup yields CDR1 LNHDA and CDR2 SQIVND (reference sequence). Trimming removed 0 bases at V and 2 bases at J, with 8 bases between. The CDR3 contains 14 residues. The chain couples TRBV19 to TRBJ2-7; TRBD1 is a possible D gene (6 bases). Specimen: blood. This sequence originates from a man aged 45-60 years with Graves' hyperthyroidism. CDR3 nucleotides: TGTGCCAGTAGTATAGAAGAGGGGGCCTACGAGCAGTACTTC. The encoded protein is CASSIEEGAYEQYF.